The 27 T cell receptor beta chains below all came from one sample that was sequenced in a study of metastatic and nonmetastatic thyroid tumors. All patients reached thyroid surgery having received no treatment beforehand. TCRdb reassembled clones from the PCR reads with MiXCR. The sample has 70,000 or so clones; more than 13% are singletons. Input material: blood. These receptors originate from a male donor with papillary thyroid cancer or a benign thyroid nodule (not recorded which). Some clones in this sample may be carry-over from other donors' samples.

At least ten counts were recorded for this clone. The chain carries TRBV5-1 and TRBJ2-3; 8 bases align to TRBD2. With V trimmed by 0 bases and J by 2 bases, 8 bases remained unmatched. There are 17 residues in the CDR3. Germline loops: CDR1 SGHRS, CDR2 YFSETQ. CDR3 in amino acids: CASSLGEAGENTDTQYF. The CDR3 DNA reads as TGCGCCAGCAGCTTGGGGGAAGCGGGAGAGAACACAGATACGCAGTATTTT.

In regard to this clone: In the same sample, other DNA sequences code for this CDR3. CDR3 DNA: TGTGCCAGCAGTTTTCCCAGGGGACTAGGGTCTTTCTTT. Its protein is CASSFPRGLGSFF. The gene calls are TRBV28 and TRBJ1-1; a weak D match, TRBD1 (6 bases). V shed 3 bases and J shed 12 bases, with 17 bases lying between them. The germline V gene encodes CDR1 MDHEN and CDR2 SYDVKM. This CDR3 has 13 amino acids.

In this sample, this clone turned up a few times. The V call is TRBV11-3, the J call TRBJ2-2; no clear D gene. Germline assignment: CDR1 SGHNT and CDR2 YENEEA. This CDR3 has 14 amino acids. Trimming removed 5 bases from V and 14 bases from J, with 21 bases in between. The CDR3 spells CASSLSGRNVELFF. CDR3 DNA: TGTGCCAGCAGCCTCAGTGGTAGGAACGTGGAACTGTTTTTT.

The genes are TRBV2 and TRBJ2-1; no clear D gene. The V gene's germline CDR1 is SNHLY and CDR2 FYNNEI. CDR3 length equals 13 residues. Deletions cut 3 bases from V and 3 bases from J, with 6 bases between. CDR3 in amino acids: CASSDNNYNEQFF. The CDR3 DNA reads as TGTGCCAGCAGTGACAACAACTACAATGAGCAGTTCTTC.

The rearrangement links TRBV4-2 to TRBJ2-5; possibly TRBD2 for D (6 bases). Between the trimmed V and J ends, which lost 1 base and 4 bases, there was a span of 10 bases. Germline V gene data show CDR1 as LGHNA and CDR2 as YNFKEQ. The CDR3 length is 14 residues. The CDR3 nucleotides are TGTGCCAGCAGCCAAGGGGCTAGCGCAGAGACCCAGTACTTC. Its translation: CASSQGASAETQYF.

This clone was detected ten times or more. The V and J genes are TRBV7-9 and TRBJ2-3, with D perhaps assigned TRBD1 or TRBD2 (6 bases each). Trimming cost V 5 bases and J 6 bases, with 18 bases left between them. Germline V lookup: CDR1 SEHNR, CDR2 FQNEAQ (reference sequence). The CDR3 has 15 residues. CDR3: CASSPRRGQGDTQYF. In DNA form, the CDR3 reads TGTGCCAGCAGCCCCCGGCGGGGACAAGGGGATACGCAGTATTTT.

This clone was detected a few times. A read error may explain this, as a much larger clone is one base away. The chain links TRBV29-1 to TRBJ1-1; no firm D call. CDR1 and CDR2 (germline): SQVTM, ANQGSEA. With 5 bases removed from V and 0 bases from J, the gap between germline ends came to 13 bases. This CDR3 has 14 residues. The CDR3 DNA follows: TGCAGCGTTCGAAAGGCTTCGGTGAACACTGAAGCTTTCTTT. Translation gives CSVRKASVNTEAFF.

This clone was seen many times. This rearrangement joins TRBV7-6 to TRBJ2-2, with D maybe TRBD2 (6 bases). From germline, CDR1 is SGHVS and CDR2 FNYEAQ. The CDR3 contains 16 residues. V was cut by 1 base and J by 4 bases, with 13 bases left in between. As DNA, the CDR3 is TGTGCCAGCAGCTTAGAGACTAGTTCCGGCACCGGGGAGCTGTTTTTT. This translates into CASSLETSSGTGELFF.

This clone was seen many times. This chain joins TRBV6-5 and TRBJ2-1; 7 bases line up with TRBD2. From germline, CDR1 is MNHEY and CDR2 SVGAGI. V dropped 6 bases and J dropped 3; count of bases not matched to a gene: 14. The length of the CDR3 is 17 residues. This CDR3 reads CASRISLSGSFYNEQFF. CDR3 in DNA: TGTGCCAGCAGAATTTCTCTTAGCGGGTCCTTCTACAATGAGCAGTTCTTC.

In this sample, this clone turned up many times. The chain carries TRBV5-6 and TRBJ2-7; 8 nucleotides align to TRBD1. Germline V CDR1 and CDR2: SGHDT, YYEEEE. J gave up 6 bases and V 0 bases, and 2 bases lay outside the gene matches. This CDR3 has 13 amino acids. This chain's CDR3 is CASSLGQGREQYF. CDR3 DNA sequence: TGTGCCAGCAGCTTGGGACAGGGGCGCGAGCAGTACTTC.

This clone showed up many times. At one boundary the junction diverges from the germline segment, which might be a read error. The V gene is TRBV12-3 or TRBV12-4, the J gene TRBJ2-2, with D tentatively TRBD1 or TRBD2 (5 bases each). The CDR3 length is 13 residues. CDR3 amino acids: CAGETTNTGEPFF. The CDR3 DNA reads as TGTGCAGGGGAAACAACGAACACCGGGGAGCCGTTTTTT.

This sequence joins TRBV11-1 and TRBJ2-7; D is perhaps TRBD1 or TRBD2 (5 bases each). The CDR3 is 13 amino acids. The V end was cut by 4 bases, the J end by 3 bases, with 10 bases between. The germline V gene has CDR1 SGHAT and CDR2 FQDESV (reference sequence). The CDR3 region is CASSYRDHYEQYF. CDR3 coding DNA: TGTGCCAGCAGCTACCGGGACCACTACGAGCAGTACTTC.

This clone was found many times. Other DNA sequences of this sample code for an identical CDR3. The chain uses TRBV19 and TRBJ2-2; D is ambiguous. Trimming removed 6 bases at V and 1 base at J, with 6 bases between. Germline V gene lookup returns CDR1 LNHDA and CDR2 SQIVND (reference sequence). This CDR3 is 13 amino acids long. The CDR3 loop reads CASRQLNTGELFF. The DNA of the CDR3 is TGTGCCAGTAGACAGCTGAACACCGGGGAGCTGTTTTTT.

This clone was observed a few times. A read error may be the cause here, since a much bigger clone is one base away. The genes are TRBV9 and TRBJ2-3, with D maybe TRBD1 (6 bases). The V gene lost 3 bases and the J gene lost 2 bases, with 16 bases spanning the gap. Looked up from germline, CDR1 is SGDLS and CDR2 is YYNGEE. The CDR3 sequence is 16 residues long. CDR3 loop: CASSGHGGGVTDTQYF. The CDR3 coding sequence is TGTGCCAGCAGCGGGCACGGTGGGGGCGTCACAGATACGCAGTATTTT.

Points on this clone: The CDR3 ends on some other residue instead of the conserved phenylalanine or tryptophan, so this is likely a read error. The genes are TRBV6-1 and TRBJ2-1, with D hard to call. Trimming removed 6 bases at V and 8 bases at J, with 11 bases between. Germline CDR1 and CDR2: MNHNS and SASEGT. This CDR3 contains 12 residues. The CDR3 reads CASRTWADEQFS. The CDR3 coding sequence is TGTGCCAGCAGGACCTGGGCGGATGAGCAGTTCTCC.

This clone was seen many times. The V gene is TRBV7-2, the J gene TRBJ2-2; unclear D gene. V was shortened by 2 bases and J by 8 bases, with 9 bases between the two germline ends. Germline V lookup: CDR1 SGHTA, CDR2 FQGNSA. This CDR3 region has 13 residues. The CDR3 reads CASSLRSRGELFF. DNA for the CDR3: TGTGCCAGCAGCTTACGGAGTCGGGGGGAGCTGTTTTTT.

This clone was counted many times. This rearrangement joins TRBV7-2 to TRBJ1-1; D is ambiguous. CDR3 length equals 15 residues. Germline V gene sequence: CDR1 SGHTA, CDR2 FQGNSA. Trimming removed 5 bases at V and 1 base at J, with 14 bases between. The CDR3 loop is CASSPPTTQNTEAFF. The CDR3 DNA reads as TGTGCCAGCAGCCCACCGACCACACAGAACACTGAAGCTTTCTTT.

This clone has ten or more counts. The rearrangement uses TRBV5-4 and TRBJ2-7; TRBD2 matches 7 bases. The CDR3 loop spans 14 amino acids. J gave up 2 bases and V 2 bases, and 4 bases lay outside the gene matches. CDR1 is SGHNT and CDR2 is YYREEE in the germline V gene (reference sequence). The CDR3 DNA is TGTGCCAGCAGCTTCAGCGGGATAGCCTACGAGCAGTACTTC. This codes for CASSFSGIAYEQYF.

This clone was counted ten times or more. The chain links TRBV6-1 to TRBJ2-4, with D possibly being TRBD2 (6 bases). V was trimmed by 6 bases and J by 0 bases, leaving 15 bases between them. Germline CDR1 and CDR2: MNHNS and SASEGT. The CDR3 spans 16 residues. In nucleotides, the CDR3 is TGTGCCAGCAGCCGAAGACTAGACCTAGCCAAAAACATTCAGTACTTC. Translation gives CASSRRLDLAKNIQYF.

In this sample, this clone turned up many times. This sequence joins TRBV4-1 and TRBJ2-1; D may be TRBD1 or TRBD2 (5 bases each). Germline CDR1 reads MGHRA; CDR2 reads YSYEKL. V was clipped by 4 bases and J by 10 bases, with 14 bases between them. There are 13 residues in the CDR3. CDR3 nucleotides: TGCGCCAGCAGCCGGAACCGGGGCGCGGAGCAGTTCTTC. Translation gives CASSRNRGAEQFF.

This clone has ten or more counts. This chain joins TRBV27 and TRBJ1-2, with D uncertain. This CDR3 has 14 residues. The V end was cut by 2 bases, the J end by 1 base, with 8 bases between. The V gene's germline CDR1 is MNHEY and CDR2 SMNVEV (reference sequence). The CDR3 nucleotides are TGTGCCAGCAGTTTAAGCTTGGGTAACTATGGCTACACCTTC. Translating it yields CASSLSLGNYGYTF.

This clone showed up many times. The rearrangement joins TRBV20-1 to TRBJ2-1, with 8 bases aligning to TRBD1. The CDR3 is 16 residues long. Germline trimming cut 2 bases from V and 1 base from J; bases unmatched to any gene: 7. Germline CDR1 and CDR2: DFQATT and SNEGSKA (reference sequence). The CDR3 loop is CSARTQGARSYNEQFF. The DNA for the CDR3 is TGCAGTGCTAGAACGCAGGGGGCAAGGTCCTACAATGAGCAGTTCTTC.

This clone appeared many times. Other nucleotide sequences in the sample specify the same CDR3. CDR3 bases: TGCGCCAGCAGCTTGGGATTAAGCGGAGGGGTCCAAGCTTTCTTT. Its translation is CASSLGLSGGVQAFF. The J gene is TRBJ1-1, the V gene TRBV5-1, with a possible D match to TRBD1 (5 bases). V lost 0 bases and J 9 bases, leaving 18 bases between the germline ends. CDR3 length equals 15 residues. Germline values: CDR1 SGHRS, CDR2 YFSETQ.

At least ten counts were recorded for this clone. The chain is built from TRBV6-2 or TRBV6-3 and TRBJ1-2, with D possibly being TRBD1 (6 bases). The V end was cut by 6 bases, the J end by 4 bases, with 15 bases between. From germline, CDR1 is MNHEY and CDR2 SVGEGT. This CDR3 contains 14 residues. CDR3 nucleotides: TGTGCCAGCAGGGGACACCAGATGACCTATGGCTACACCTTC. Protein product: CASRGHQMTYGYTF.

In this sample, this clone turned up many times. V and J are TRBV20-1 and TRBJ2-5; 10 bases are shared with TRBD2. Germline CDR1 and CDR2: DFQATT and SNEGSKA (reference sequence). The V gene end was trimmed by 0 bases and the J gene end by 1 base; junction bases not matched to a gene: 5. This CDR3 comprises 16 residues. This chain's CDR3 is CSARDRTSGSQETQYF. CDR3 DNA: TGCAGTGCTAGAGATCGGACTAGCGGATCCCAAGAGACCCAGTACTTC.

This clone was counted many times. The rearrangement links TRBV11-2 to TRBJ2-2; D call uncertain. The V gene's germline CDR1 is SGHAT and CDR2 FQNNGV. Trimming removed 5 bases from V and 8 bases from J, with 9 bases in between. The length of the CDR3 is 12 residues. CDR3 in amino acids: CASSPHPGELFF. The CDR3 DNA is TGTGCCAGCAGCCCTCATCCGGGGGAGCTGTTTTTT.

At least ten counts were recorded for this clone. In nucleotides, the CDR3 is TGCGCCAGCAGCCACACGGACAGGCCTGGCTACACCTTC. Residues: CASSHTDRPGYTF. The chain is built from TRBV4-3 and TRBJ1-2; the match to TRBD1 covers 7 bases. The CDR3 is 13 amino acids. J was trimmed by 7 bases and V by 3 bases; bases with no gene match: 5. Germline values: CDR1 LGHNA, CDR2 YSLEER.